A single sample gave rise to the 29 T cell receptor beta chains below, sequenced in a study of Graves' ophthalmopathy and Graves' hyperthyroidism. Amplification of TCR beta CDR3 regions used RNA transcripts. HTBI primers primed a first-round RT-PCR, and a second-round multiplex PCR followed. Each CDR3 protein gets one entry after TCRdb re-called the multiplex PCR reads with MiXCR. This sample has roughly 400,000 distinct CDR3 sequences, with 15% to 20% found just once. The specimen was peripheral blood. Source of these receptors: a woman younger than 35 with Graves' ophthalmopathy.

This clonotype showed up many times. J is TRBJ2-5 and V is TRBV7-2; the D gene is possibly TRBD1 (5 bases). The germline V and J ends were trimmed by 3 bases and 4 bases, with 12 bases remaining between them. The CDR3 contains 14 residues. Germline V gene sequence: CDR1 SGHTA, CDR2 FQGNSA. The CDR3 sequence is CASSLTRVGETQYF. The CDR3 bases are TGTGCCAGCAGCTTGACCAGGGTTGGAGAGACCCAGTACTTC.

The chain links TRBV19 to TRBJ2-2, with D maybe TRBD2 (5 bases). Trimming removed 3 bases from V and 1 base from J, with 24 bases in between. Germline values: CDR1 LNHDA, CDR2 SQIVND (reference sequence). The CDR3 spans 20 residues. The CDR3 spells CASSMQRRTSNGGNTGELFF. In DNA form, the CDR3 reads TGTGCCAGTAGTATGCAGCGGAGGACGTCAAATGGAGGGAACACCGGGGAGCTGTTTTTT. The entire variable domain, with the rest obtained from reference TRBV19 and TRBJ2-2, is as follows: DGGITQSPKYLFRKEGQNVTLSCEQNLNHDAMYWYRQDPGQGLRLIYYSQIVNDFQKGDIAEGYSVSREKKESFPLTVTSAQKNPTAFYLCASSMQRRTSNGGNTGELFFGEGSRLTVL.

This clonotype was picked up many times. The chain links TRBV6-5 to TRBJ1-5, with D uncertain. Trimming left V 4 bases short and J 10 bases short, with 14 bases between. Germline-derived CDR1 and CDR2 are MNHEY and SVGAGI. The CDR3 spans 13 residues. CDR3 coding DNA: TGTGCCAGCAGTTTGGGCGCCTTCAGCCCCCAGCATTTT. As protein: CASSLGAFSPQHF.

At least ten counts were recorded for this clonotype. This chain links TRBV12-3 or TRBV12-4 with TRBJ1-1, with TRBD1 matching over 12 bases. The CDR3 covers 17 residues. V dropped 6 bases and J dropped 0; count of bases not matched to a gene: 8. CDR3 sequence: CASSPTGTGGVNTEAFF. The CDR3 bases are TGTGCCAGCAGCCCAACCGGGACAGGGGGCGTGAACACTGAAGCTTTCTTT.

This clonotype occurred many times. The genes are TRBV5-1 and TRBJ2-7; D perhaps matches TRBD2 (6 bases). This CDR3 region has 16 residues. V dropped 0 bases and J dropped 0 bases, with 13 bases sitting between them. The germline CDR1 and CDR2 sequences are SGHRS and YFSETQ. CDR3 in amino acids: CASSLGDSRSSYEQYF. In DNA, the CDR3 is TGCGCCAGCAGCTTGGGGGACTCCCGGAGCTCCTACGAGCAGTACTTC.

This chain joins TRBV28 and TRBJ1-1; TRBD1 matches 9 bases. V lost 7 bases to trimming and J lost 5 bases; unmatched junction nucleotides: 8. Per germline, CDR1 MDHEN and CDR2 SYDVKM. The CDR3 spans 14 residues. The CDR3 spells CASTETGGSTEAFF. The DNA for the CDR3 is TGTGCCAGCACCGAGACAGGGGGATCTACTGAAGCTTTCTTT.

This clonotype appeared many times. CDR3 residues: CASKVGQDLGKTQYF. The CDR3 nucleotides are TGTGCCAGCAAGGTCGGGCAGGACCTAGGAAAGACCCAGTACTTC. The chain recombines TRBV6-5 with TRBJ2-5; D unclear. The V gene's germline CDR1 is MNHEY and CDR2 SVGAGI. This CDR3 spans 15 amino acids. V gave up 7 bases and J gave up 6 bases, with 21 bases separating them.

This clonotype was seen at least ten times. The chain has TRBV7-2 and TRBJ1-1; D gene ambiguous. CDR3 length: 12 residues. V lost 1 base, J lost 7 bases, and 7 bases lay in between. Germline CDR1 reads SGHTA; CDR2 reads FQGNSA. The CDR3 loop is CASSLVRDEAFF. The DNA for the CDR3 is TGTGCCAGCAGCTTAGTAAGGGATGAAGCTTTCTTT.

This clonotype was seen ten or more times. CDR3 residues: CAVGGSQPQHF. For the CDR3, the DNA is TGTGCCGTAGGAGGAAGTCAGCCCCAGCATTTT. V and J are TRBV28 and TRBJ1-5; no reliable D call. The CDR3 is 11 amino acids. The ends were cut back, 11 bases at V and 6 bases at J, with 11 bases in the middle. Germline lookup yields CDR1 MDHEN and CDR2 SYDVKM.

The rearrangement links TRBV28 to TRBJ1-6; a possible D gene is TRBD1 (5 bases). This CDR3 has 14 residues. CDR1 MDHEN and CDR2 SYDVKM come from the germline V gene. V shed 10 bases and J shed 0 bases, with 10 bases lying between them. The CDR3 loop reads CAICGTSYNSPLHF. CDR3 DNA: TGTGCCATCTGCGGGACCTCCTATAATTCACCCCTCCACTTT.

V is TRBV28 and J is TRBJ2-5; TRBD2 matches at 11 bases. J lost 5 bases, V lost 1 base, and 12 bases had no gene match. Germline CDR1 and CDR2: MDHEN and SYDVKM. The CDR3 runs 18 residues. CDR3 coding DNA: TGTGCCAGCAGTTTATTTTCCCTAGCGGGAGGTGTGGAGGAGACCCAGTACTTC. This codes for CASSLFSLAGGVEETQYF.

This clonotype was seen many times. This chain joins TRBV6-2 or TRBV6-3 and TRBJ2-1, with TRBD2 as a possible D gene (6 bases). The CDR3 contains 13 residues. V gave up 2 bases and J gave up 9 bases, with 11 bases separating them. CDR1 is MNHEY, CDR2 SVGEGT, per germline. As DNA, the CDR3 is TGTGCCAGCAGTTACACGACTAGGGGTGAGCAGTTCTTC. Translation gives CASSYTTRGEQFF.

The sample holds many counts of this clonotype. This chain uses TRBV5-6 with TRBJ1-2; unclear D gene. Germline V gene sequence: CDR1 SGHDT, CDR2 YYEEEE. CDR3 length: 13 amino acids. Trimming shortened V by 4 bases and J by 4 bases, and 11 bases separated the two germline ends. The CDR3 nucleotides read TGTGCCAGCAGCCTAGAGGGAGTCTATGGCTACACCTTC. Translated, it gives CASSLEGVYGYTF.

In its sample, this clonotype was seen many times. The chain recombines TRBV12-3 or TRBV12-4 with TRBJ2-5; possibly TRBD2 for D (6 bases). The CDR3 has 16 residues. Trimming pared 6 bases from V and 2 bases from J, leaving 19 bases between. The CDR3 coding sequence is TGTGCCAGCAGCCCGTCAAAGGGACGGGGGCAAGAGACCCAGTACTTC. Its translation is CASSPSKGRGQETQYF.

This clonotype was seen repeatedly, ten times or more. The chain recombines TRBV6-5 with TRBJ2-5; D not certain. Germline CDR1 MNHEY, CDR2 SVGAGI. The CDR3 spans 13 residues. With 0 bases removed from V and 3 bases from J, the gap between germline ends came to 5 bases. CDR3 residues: CASSYSLEETQYF. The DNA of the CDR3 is TGTGCCAGCAGTTACTCGCTAGAAGAGACCCAGTACTTC.

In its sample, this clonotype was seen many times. The CDR3 protein is CASSLLGTLVRETQYF. Written as DNA, the CDR3 is TGTGCCAGCAGCCTCCTAGGGACTCTGGTTAGGGAGACCCAGTACTTC. J is TRBJ2-5 and V is TRBV2; TRBD2 might be the D (6 bases). Trimming pared 6 bases from V and 5 bases from J, leaving 22 bases between. Germline V gene sequence: CDR1 SNHLY, CDR2 FYNNEI. CDR3 length: 16 amino acids.

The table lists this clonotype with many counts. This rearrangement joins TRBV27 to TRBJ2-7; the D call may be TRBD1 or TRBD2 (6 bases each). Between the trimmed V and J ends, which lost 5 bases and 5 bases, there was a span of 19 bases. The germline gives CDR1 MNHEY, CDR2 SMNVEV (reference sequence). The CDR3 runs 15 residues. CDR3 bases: TGTGCCAGCAGTAAGTGGGGGGCGGCCTTAGACGAGCAGTACTTC. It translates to CASSKWGAALDEQYF.

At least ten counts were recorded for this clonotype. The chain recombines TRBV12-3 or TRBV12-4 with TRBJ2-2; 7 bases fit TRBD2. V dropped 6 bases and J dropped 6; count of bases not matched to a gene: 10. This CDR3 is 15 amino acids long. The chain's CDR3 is CASSLRTGRAGELFF. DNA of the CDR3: TGTGCCAGCAGCCTCCGGACGGGGAGGGCCGGGGAGCTGTTTTTT.

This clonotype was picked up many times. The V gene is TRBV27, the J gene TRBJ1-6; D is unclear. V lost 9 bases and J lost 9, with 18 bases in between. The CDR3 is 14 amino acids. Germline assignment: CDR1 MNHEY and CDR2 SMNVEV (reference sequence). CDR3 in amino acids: CASKKDLASSPLHF. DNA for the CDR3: TGTGCCAGTAAAAAGGACCTGGCGAGTTCACCCCTCCACTTT.

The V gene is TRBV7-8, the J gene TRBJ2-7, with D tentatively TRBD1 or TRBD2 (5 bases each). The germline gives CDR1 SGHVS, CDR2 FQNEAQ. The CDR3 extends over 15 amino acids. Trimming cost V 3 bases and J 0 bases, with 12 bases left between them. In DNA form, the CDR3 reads TGTGCCAGCAGCTTGAGGGGCTCGAACTCCTACGAGCAGTACTTC. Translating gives CASSLRGSNSYEQYF.

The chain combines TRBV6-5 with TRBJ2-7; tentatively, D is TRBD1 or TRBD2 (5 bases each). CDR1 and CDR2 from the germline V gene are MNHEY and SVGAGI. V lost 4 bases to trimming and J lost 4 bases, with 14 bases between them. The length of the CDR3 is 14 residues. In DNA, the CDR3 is TGTGCCAGCAGTTTTGGGCAGGGAGAGTACGAGCAGTACTTC. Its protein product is CASSFGQGEYEQYF.

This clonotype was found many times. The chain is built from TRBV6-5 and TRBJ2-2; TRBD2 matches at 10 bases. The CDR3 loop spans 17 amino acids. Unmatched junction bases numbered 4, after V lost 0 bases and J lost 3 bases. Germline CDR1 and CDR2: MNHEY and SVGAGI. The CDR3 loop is CASSYSGTSEYTGELFF. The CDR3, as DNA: TGTGCCAGCAGTTACTCCGGGACTAGCGAATACACCGGGGAGCTGTTTTTT.

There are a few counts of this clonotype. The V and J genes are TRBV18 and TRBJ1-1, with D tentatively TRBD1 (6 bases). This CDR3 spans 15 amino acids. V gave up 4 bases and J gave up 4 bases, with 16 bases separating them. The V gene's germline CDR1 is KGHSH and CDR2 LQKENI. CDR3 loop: CASSRTRGMLTEAFF. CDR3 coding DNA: TGTGCCAGCTCACGTACAAGGGGGATGCTCACTGAAGCTTTCTTT.

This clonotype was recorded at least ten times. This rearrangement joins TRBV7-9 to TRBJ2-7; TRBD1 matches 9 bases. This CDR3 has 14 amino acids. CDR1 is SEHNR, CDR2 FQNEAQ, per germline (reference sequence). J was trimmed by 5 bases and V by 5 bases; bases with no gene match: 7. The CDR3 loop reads CASSPQGASHEQYF. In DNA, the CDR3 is TGTGCCAGCAGCCCACAGGGGGCGAGCCACGAGCAGTACTTC.

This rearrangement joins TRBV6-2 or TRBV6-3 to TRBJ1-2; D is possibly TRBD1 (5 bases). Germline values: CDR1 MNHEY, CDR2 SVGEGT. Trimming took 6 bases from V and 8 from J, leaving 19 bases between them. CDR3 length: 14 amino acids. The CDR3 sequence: CASRERQPTIGYTF. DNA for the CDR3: TGTGCCAGCAGGGAAAGACAGCCAACTATCGGCTACACCTTC.

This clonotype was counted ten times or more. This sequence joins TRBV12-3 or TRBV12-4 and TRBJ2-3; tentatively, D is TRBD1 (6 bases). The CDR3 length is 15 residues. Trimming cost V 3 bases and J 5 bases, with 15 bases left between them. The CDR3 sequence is CASSLAGSGEDTQYF. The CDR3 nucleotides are TGTGCCAGCAGTTTGGCCGGGTCAGGGGAAGATACGCAGTATTTT.

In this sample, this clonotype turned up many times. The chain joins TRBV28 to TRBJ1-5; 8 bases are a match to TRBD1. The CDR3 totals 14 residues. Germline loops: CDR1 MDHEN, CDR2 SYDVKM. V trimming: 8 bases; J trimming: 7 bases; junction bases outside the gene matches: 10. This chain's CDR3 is CASLSDREVQPQHF. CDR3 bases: TGTGCCAGCCTATCGGACAGGGAGGTCCAGCCCCAGCATTTT. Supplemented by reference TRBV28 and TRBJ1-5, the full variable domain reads DVKVTQSSRYLVKRTGEKVFLECVQDMDHENMFWYRQDPGLGLRLIYFSYDVKMKEKGDIPEGYSVSREKKERFSLILESASTNQTSMYLCASLSDREVQPQHFGDGTRLSIL.

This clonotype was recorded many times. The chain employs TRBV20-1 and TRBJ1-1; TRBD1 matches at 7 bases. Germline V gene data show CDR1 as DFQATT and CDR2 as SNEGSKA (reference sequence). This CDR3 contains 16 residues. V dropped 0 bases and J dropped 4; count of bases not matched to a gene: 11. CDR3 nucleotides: TGCAGTGCTAGAGATTACATGGGGACAGCGGGCACTGAAGCTTTCTTT. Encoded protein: CSARDYMGTAGTEAFF.

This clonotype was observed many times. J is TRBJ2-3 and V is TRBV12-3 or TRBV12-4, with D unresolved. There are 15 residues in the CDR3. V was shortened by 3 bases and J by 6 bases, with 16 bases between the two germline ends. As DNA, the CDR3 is TGTGCCAGCAGTTTTAACGAATTTTCTCCGGATACGCAGTATTTT. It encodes CASSFNEFSPDTQYF.